This record covers a single T cell receptor beta chain. What antigen it recognizes has not been identified. Per-base qualities were not stored, and no clone one base away is much larger. This sample was included in a study of T cell changes during pregnancy in multiple sclerosis (dated by TCRdb to between 2019 and 2020). With regard to the full study: The study examined how the T cell repertoire changed over the course of pregnancy in women with multiple sclerosis.

The CDR3 contains 13 residues, cysteine and phenylalanine counted. The only DNA kept is the CDR3, 39 bases in frame from the first base. From a lookup of the germline V gene, CDR1 and CDR2 are MNHNS and SASEGT. Trimming costs V 6 bases and J 7 bases, and their ends lie 13 bases apart. Library method: the immunoSEQ multiplex PCR assay. The table was pulled from immuneACCESS by TCRdb, which kept in-frame rearrangements only. Such tables lose some clones; where checked, under half of the loss comes from unresolved V genes, and the rest has no known cause. Recorded for this sample are more than 25,000 clones; roughly 94% of them occurred a single time. 4% to 6% of the sample is taken by the ten largest.

The V and J segments used are TRBV6-1 and TRBJ1-3, and possibly TRBD1, on 5 matching bases. This receptor was obtained from a female donor in good health, enrolled as a control in a pregnancy study. The specimen was peripheral blood, collected in the first trimester of pregnancy. The nucleotides are TGTGCCAGCAGCACAGGTGTCGTGAACACCATATATTTT. Translated, this is CASSTGVVNTIYF.